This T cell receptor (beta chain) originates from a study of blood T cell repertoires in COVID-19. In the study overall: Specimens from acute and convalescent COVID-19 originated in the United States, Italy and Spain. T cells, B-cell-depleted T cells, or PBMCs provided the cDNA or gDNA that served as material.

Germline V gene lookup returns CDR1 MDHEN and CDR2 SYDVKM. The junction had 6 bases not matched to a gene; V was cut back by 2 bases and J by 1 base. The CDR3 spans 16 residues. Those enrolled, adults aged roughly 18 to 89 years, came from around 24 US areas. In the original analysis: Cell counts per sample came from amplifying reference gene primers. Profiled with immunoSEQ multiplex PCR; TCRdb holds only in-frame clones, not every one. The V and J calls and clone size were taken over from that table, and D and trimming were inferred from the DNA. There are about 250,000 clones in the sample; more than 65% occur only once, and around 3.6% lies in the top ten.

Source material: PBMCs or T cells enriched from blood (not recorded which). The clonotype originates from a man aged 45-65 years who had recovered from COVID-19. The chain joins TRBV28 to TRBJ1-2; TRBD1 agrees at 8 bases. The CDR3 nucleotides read TGTGCCAGCAGTTTAAAACCAGGGGGCTTTAACTATGGCTACACCTTC. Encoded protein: CASSLKPGGFNYGYTF.